This T cell receptor beta chain was documented in a study of CD8 T cells in ankylosing spondylitis. General study findings and limits: Significantly higher representation of disease-linked clones was reported for matched ankylosing spondylitis synovial fluid. Earlier studies detected some motif variants in reactive arthritis synovial fluid and blood.

This clonotype was observed many times. Its antigen is unknown. TCRdb re-analysed the 5' RACE reads in MiXCR, keeping a single row per CDR3 protein. Counted here are 150,000 to 200,000 distinct CDR3 sequences, approximately 10% occurring once; the ten biggest clones make up 25% to 30%. The specimen was blood, either unsorted or a sorted T cell fraction (not recorded which). The receptor comes from a male donor with ankylosing spondylitis or in good health (not recorded which).

The CDR3 region is CATSDSPIQETQYF. CDR3 DNA sequence: TGTGCCACCAGTGATAGCCCTATCCAAGAGACCCAGTACTTC. The chain carries TRBV24-1 and TRBJ2-5; D unresolved. V lost 3 bases and J 1 base, leaving 8 bases between the germline ends. The CDR3 contains 14 residues. Germline-derived CDR1 and CDR2 are KGHDR and SFDVKD.